This TCR beta chain stems from a study of blood T cell repertoires in COVID-19. Study-level information: From the United States, Italy and Spain came samples of acute and convalescent COVID-19.

Two negative PCRs, clearance, or symptom resolution were required of recovered Cohort 3 donors. V lost 0 bases to trimming and J lost 3 bases; unmatched junction nucleotides: 8. The CDR3 covers 16 residues. The germline gives CDR1 MGHRA, CDR2 YSYEKL. Original methodology: How many nucleated cells were present was estimated from reference gene primer amplification. Using immunoSEQ multiplex PCR, the repertoire was profiled, and TCRdb retains in-frame clones only, with some absent. V, J and clone size are those of that table, while D and trimming were read from the DNA. The table has hundreds of thousands of clones, over 80% seen once.

The receptor was derived from a man under 40 who had recovered from COVID-19. Sequencing was carried out using PBMCs or T cells enriched from blood (not recorded which). The V gene is TRBV4-1, the J gene TRBJ2-7; TRBD1 agrees at 7 bases. As DNA, the CDR3 is TGCGCCAGCAGCCAAGAAACAGGGGTTGGGGTCTACGAGCAGTACTTC. The encoded protein is CASSQETGVGVYEQYF.